The subject of this entry is one T cell receptor beta chain. Source study methods: Amplifying reference gene primers gave estimates of nucleated cell counts. Libraries were prepared by immunoSEQ multiplex PCR; TCRdb keeps only in-frame clonotypes and omits some of them. That table supplies the V and J calls and clone size; D and trimming were determined from the DNA. The sample records 100,000 to 150,000 clones, 86% being singletons. These data originate in a study of blood T cell repertoires in COVID-19. The CDR3 extends over 16 amino acids. V lost 3 bases to trimming and J lost 7 bases, with 22 bases between them. The germline V gene encodes CDR1 SGDLS and CDR2 YYNGEE.

The chain combines TRBV9 with TRBJ1-2, with D possibly being TRBD1 (5 bases). Sequences were obtained from peripheral blood. This TCR derives from a human donor in a cohort sampled during active COVID-19. Written as DNA, the CDR3 is TGTGCCAGCAGCGGGTTGGCGGACGGCAGGGTCTCTGGCTACACCTTC. It codes for CASSGLADGRVSGYTF. The entire variable domain, with the rest obtained from reference TRBV9 and TRBJ1-2, is as follows: DSGVTQTPKHLITATGQRVTLRCSPRSGDLSVYWYQQSLDQGLQFLIQYYNGEERAKGNILERFSAQQFPDLHSELNLSSLELGDSALYFCASSGLADGRVSGYTFGSGTRLTVV.